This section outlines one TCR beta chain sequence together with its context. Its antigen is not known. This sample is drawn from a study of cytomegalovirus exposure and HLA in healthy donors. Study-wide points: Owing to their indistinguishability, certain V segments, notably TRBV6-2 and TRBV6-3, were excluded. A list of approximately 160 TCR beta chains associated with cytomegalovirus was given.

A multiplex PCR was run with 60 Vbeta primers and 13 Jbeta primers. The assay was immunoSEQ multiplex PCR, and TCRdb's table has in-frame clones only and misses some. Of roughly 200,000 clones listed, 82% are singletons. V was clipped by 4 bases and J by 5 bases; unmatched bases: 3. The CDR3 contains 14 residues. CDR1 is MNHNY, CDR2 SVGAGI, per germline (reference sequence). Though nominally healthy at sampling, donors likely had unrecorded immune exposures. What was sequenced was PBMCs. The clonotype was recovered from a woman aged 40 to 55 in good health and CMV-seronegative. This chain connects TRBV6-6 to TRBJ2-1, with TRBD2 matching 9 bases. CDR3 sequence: CASSLAGENNEQFF. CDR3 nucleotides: TGTGCCAGCAGTTTAGCGGGGGAGAACAATGAGCAGTTCTTC.